The 16 T cell receptor beta chains given below trace back to one sample, sequenced in a study of cytomegalovirus exposure and HLA in healthy donors. 13 Jbeta primers and 60 Vbeta primers were used for the PCR. Produced via immunoSEQ multiplex PCR; TCRdb's table is partial and in-frame only. This sample has about 84,000 clones, with 78% found just once. The sequenced material came from PBMCs. These receptors all stem from a male donor in good health and CMV-seropositive.

The rearrangement uses TRBV6-4 and TRBJ2-3, with 11 bases identical to TRBD2. CDR1 MRHNA and CDR2 SNTAGT come from the germline V gene. This CDR3 region has 15 residues. Trimming cost V 3 bases and J 5 bases; bases outside gene matches: 4. The CDR3 sequence: CASSELAGDVDTQYF. The CDR3, as DNA: TGTGCCAGCAGTGAACTAGCGGGAGATGTAGATACGCAGTATTTT.

The chain employs TRBV27 and TRBJ2-7; 7 bases fit TRBD1. J gave up 3 bases and V 5 bases, and 7 bases lay outside the gene matches. The CDR3 spans 14 residues. CDR1 is MNHEY, CDR2 SMNVEV, per germline (reference sequence). The CDR3 DNA reads as TGTGCCAGCAGTACGCTCCGGGACAGCTACGAGCAGTACTTC. Translating gives CASSTLRDSYEQYF.

The V gene is TRBV7-9, the J gene TRBJ1-1; D call uncertain. The ends were cut back, 5 bases at V and 1 base at J, with 8 bases in the middle. Germline-derived CDR1 and CDR2 are SEHNR and FQNEAQ (reference sequence). The CDR3 loop spans 13 amino acids. The CDR3 here is CASSRLQNTEAFF. The DNA of the CDR3 is TGTGCCAGCAGCCGATTACAGAACACTGAAGCTTTCTTT.

The J gene is TRBJ1-2, the V gene TRBV19, with 8 bases lining up with TRBD1. The junction had 19 bases not matched to a gene; V was cut back by 7 bases and J by 6 bases. Germline V gives CDR1 LNHDA, CDR2 SQIVND (reference sequence). This CDR3 region has 17 residues. The CDR3 loop is CASTYIFGQGDRNGYTF. The CDR3 DNA follows: TGTGCCAGTACCTATATATTCGGACAGGGCGATCGGAATGGCTACACCTTC.

V gene TRBV6-5 combines with J gene TRBJ2-7, with 7 bases fitting TRBD1. The CDR3 sequence is 12 residues long. Looked up from germline, CDR1 is MNHEY and CDR2 is SVGAGI. Losses at the gene ends were 6 bases for V and 2 bases for J; bases not matched to a gene: 1. In nucleotides, the CDR3 is TGTGCCAGCAGACAGGGGCCCTACGAGCAGTACTTC. Translating gives CASRQGPYEQYF.

CDR3 residues: CASSPGDYHTEQFF. The CDR3 DNA is TGTGCCAGCAGCCCCGGGGACTATCACACTGAGCAGTTCTTC. The chain joins TRBV7-9 to TRBJ2-1; 7 bases match TRBD2. The V gene end was trimmed by 5 bases and the J gene end by 9 bases; junction bases not matched to a gene: 10. Germline CDR1 SEHNR, CDR2 FQNEAQ (reference sequence). CDR3 size: 14 residues.

V is TRBV19 and J is TRBJ2-1; 7 bases align to TRBD1. Looked up from germline, CDR1 is LNHDA and CDR2 is SQIVND (reference sequence). With 9 bases clipped from V and 5 bases from J, the junction kept 13 bases outside the gene matches. The CDR3 length is 15 residues. The CDR3 loop is CASTPPGTVNNEQFF. CDR3 in DNA: TGTGCCAGCACTCCCCCCGGGACAGTCAACAATGAGCAGTTCTTC.

This clone is a singleton in its sample. The chain uses TRBV15 and TRBJ2-3; 11 nucleotides align to TRBD2. The CDR3 has 17 amino acids. Germline V gene sequence: CDR1 LNHNV, CDR2 YYDKDF (reference sequence). J lost 0 bases, V lost 3 bases, and 5 bases had no gene match. The CDR3 region is CATSSLAGGPSTDTQYF. As DNA, the CDR3 is TGTGCCACCAGCAGTCTAGCGGGAGGACCTAGCACAGATACGCAGTATTTT.

V and J are TRBV4-1 and TRBJ1-1; TRBD1 agrees at 7 bases. The CDR3 spans 15 residues. V lost 3 bases to trimming and J lost 4 bases; unmatched junction nucleotides: 8. Germline CDR1 MGHRA, CDR2 YSYEKL. CDR3 sequence: CASSHSTGPGTEAFF. The CDR3 DNA is TGCGCCAGCAGCCACTCGACAGGGCCAGGCACTGAAGCTTTCTTT.

This chain links TRBV5-1 with TRBJ2-5, with D possibly matching TRBD1 (6 bases). The V gene's germline CDR1 is SGHRS and CDR2 YFSETQ. This CDR3 contains 14 residues. V was cut by 0 bases and J by 5 bases, with 11 bases left in between. The DNA for the CDR3 is TGCGCCAGCAGCTTGGACAGGGTCGTGGAGACCCAGTACTTC. Translating gives CASSLDRVVETQYF.

The chain carries TRBV28 and TRBJ2-7; weak D call: TRBD2 (5 bases). Germline CDR1 reads MDHEN; CDR2 reads SYDVKM. The V end was cut by 7 bases, the J end by 6 bases, with 16 bases between. This CDR3 has 13 amino acids. For the CDR3, the DNA is TGTGCCAGCACCTCCGGGGTTGGGGTCGAGCAGTACTTC. This translates into CASTSGVGVEQYF.

The chain uses TRBV5-6 and TRBJ1-2, with TRBD1 identical over 8 bases. V shed 3 bases and J 7 bases; nucleotides not matched to a gene: 11. Germline-derived CDR1 and CDR2 are SGHDT and YYEEEE. The length of the CDR3 is 15 residues. CDR3 amino acids: CASSSVLDRDGGYTF. The CDR3 DNA is TGTGCCAGCAGCTCGGTATTGGACAGGGATGGTGGCTACACCTTC.

This clone is categorized as medium-sized. The gene calls are TRBV6-6 and TRBJ2-7; 12 bases fit TRBD2. This CDR3 is built from 16 residues. CDR1 and CDR2 from the germline V gene are MNHNY and SVGAGI (reference sequence). Trimming removed 2 bases from V and 0 bases from J; junction bases left unmatched: 2. Here the CDR3 DNA reads TGTGCCAGCAGTTACGGACTAGCGGGATTCTCCTACGAGCAGTACTTC. It yields the protein CASSYGLAGFSYEQYF.

This chain's CDR3 is CASSVTSGTLGRNEQFF. The CDR3 region has the DNA TGTGCCAGCAGCGTAACTAGCGGGACTTTGGGACGCAATGAGCAGTTCTTC. The chain uses TRBV9 and TRBJ2-1; 10 nucleotides match TRBD2. Germline trimming cut 1 base from V and 6 bases from J; bases unmatched to any gene: 10. This CDR3 has 17 amino acids. In germline, CDR1 is SGDLS, CDR2 YYNGEE. The full variable domain, completed using reference TRBV9 and TRBJ2-1, is DSGVTQTPKHLITATGQRVTLRCSPRSGDLSVYWYQQSLDQGLQFLIQYYNGEERAKGNILERFSAQQFPDLHSELNLSSLELGDSALYFCASSVTSGTLGRNEQFFGPGTRLTVL.

CDR3: CASSLEGARGYTF. The CDR3 region has the DNA TGTGCCAGCAGCTTAGAGGGGGCGCGGGGCTACACCTTC. This chain uses TRBV7-8 with TRBJ1-2; 7 bases map to TRBD1. Germline CDR1 and CDR2: SGHVS and FQNEAQ. CDR3 size: 13 residues. The V and J ends lost 1 base and 8 bases, in that order; junction bases with no gene match: 4.

This chain links TRBV5-1 with TRBJ1-1; D is perhaps TRBD1 (6 bases). V was trimmed by 4 bases and J by 4 bases, leaving 17 bases between them. The length of the CDR3 is 15 residues. Germline V gene data show CDR1 as SGHRS and CDR2 as YFSETQ. CDR3 DNA sequence: TGCGCCAGCAGCCTTGGATCGGGGGGCCCCACTGAAGCTTTCTTT. Residues: CASSLGSGGPTEAFF. The full variable domain, completed using reference TRBV5-1 and TRBJ1-1, is KAGVTQTPRYLIKTRGQQVTLSCSPISGHRSVSWYQQTPGQGLQFLFEYFSETQRNKGNFPGRFSGRQFSNSRSEMNVSTLELGDSALYLCASSLGSGGPTEAFFGQGTRLTVV.